Listed here is a single T cell receptor (beta chain). Its antigen is not identified. Both 60 Vbeta primers and 13 Jbeta primers went into the PCR. TCRdb's table, derived via immunoSEQ multiplex PCR, lists solely in-frame clones and lacks some. The table has over 150,000 clones, roughly four fifths seen once. This record comes from a study of cytomegalovirus exposure and HLA in healthy donors. Study results and limitations: Equally common other TCR beta chains were less clonally expanded than HLA-associated ones, a later analysis found. Previously analyzed data showed that most TCR beta V segments were productive at a frequency of about 87% or about 30%. HLA alleles were associated with fewer than 20,000 TCR beta sequences in a later analysis at 0.05 false discovery rate.

The CDR3 is 13 amino acids. V was cut by 5 bases and J by 6 bases, with 14 bases left in between. Germline CDR1 reads MDHEN; CDR2 reads SYDVKM. The V gene is TRBV28, the J gene TRBJ2-7; possibly TRBD2 for D (6 bases). The specimen was PBMCs. The receptor was derived from a middle-aged man in good health and CMV-seronegative. This CDR3 reads CASSAGPLPEQYF. CDR3 nucleotide sequence: TGTGCCAGCAGTGCGGGACCACTGCCCGAGCAGTACTTC. The full variable domain, its missing parts supplied by reference TRBV28 and TRBJ2-7, is DVKVTQSSRYLVKRTGEKVFLECVQDMDHENMFWYRQDPGLGLRLIYFSYDVKMKEKGDIPEGYSVSREKKERFSLILESASTNQTSMYLCASSAGPLPEQYFGPGTRLTVT.